The present TCR beta chain was sequenced within a study of beta chain features in type 1 diabetes. Study-wide results and limits: Among patients, naive, central memory and Treg TCRB repertoires appeared more similar than among healthy donors. For type 1 diabetes patients, VDJ junctions showed fewer insertions and more deletions. PCR might preferentially amplify shorter templates, equally in patients and controls.

The CDR3 extends over 12 amino acids. Germline lookup yields CDR1 MDHEN and CDR2 SYDVKM. V was cut by 6 bases and J by 7 bases, with 12 bases left in between. The isolated RNA, all of it, was reverse transcribed, so expressed TCRB transcripts were what got sequenced. This table comes from immunoSEQ multiplex PCR, and its TCRdb copy is limited to in-frame clones, with some not included. This table holds 130,000 to 150,000 clones, 6.9% found once. Each of the CD4+ naive, central memory, regulatory and stem cell-like memory populations was sorted via CD45RO/CCR7/CD25/CD127/CD95/CD27. This clone was detected ten times or more. Its cognate antigen is unknown.

The V and J genes are TRBV28 and TRBJ1-1; perhaps TRBD1 as D (6 bases). The sequence was obtained from a woman in her thirties in good health. Sequencing was carried out using central memory CD4+ T cells from blood. CDR3 loop: CASRKLQGEAFF. CDR3 in DNA: TGTGCCAGCAGGAAATTACAGGGTGAAGCTTTCTTT.